The clone carrying this T cell receptor (beta chain) was counted many times. The antigen is unknown. These data originate in a study of T cells after posttransplantation cyclophosphamide. The study's findings and limits: TRB overlap between skin or GI tissue T cells and blood was limited.

Libraries were prepared by immunoSEQ multiplex PCR; TCRdb keeps only in-frame clonotypes and omits some of them. The repertoire consists of about 41,000 clones, none detected only once. The sequence was collected from a man aged 25-45 years in good health and a related stem cell transplant donor. The sample taken for sequencing was PBMCs.

CDR3 in DNA: TGTGCCAGCACTATCCCGGGACAGGTGGAAGATGAAAAACTGTTTTTT. It is translated as CASTIPGQVEDEKLFF. This rearrangement joins TRBV6-6 to TRBJ1-4, with 8 bases that match TRBD1. Germline V lookup: CDR1 MNHNY, CDR2 SVGAGI (reference sequence). The CDR3 consists of 16 residues. The V gene end was trimmed by 7 bases and the J gene end by 6 bases; junction bases not matched to a gene: 13.